Listed below are T cell receptor beta chains from one sample, sequenced in a study of immune heterogeneity within non-small cell lung tumors. A single record per CDR3 protein comes from TCRdb applying MiXCR to the multiplex PCR reads. The sample has around 20,000 distinct CDR3 sequences; less than 35% are singletons. The sequenced sample consisted of lung tumor tissue. The receptors stem from a man aged 40-49 years with non-small cell lung cancer. CDR3s include the opening cysteine and the closing phenylalanine or tryptophan. The order of the fields is D gene, clone size, J gene, V gene, CDR3 DNA, CDR3 protein. D genes are given only for firm matches. Clone size is shown for a subset of rows, as once, few, many or a class of expanded clone.

- few TRBJ2-2 TRBV4-2 TGTGCCAGCAGCCAAGGGTTCGAGGGCGGGGAGCTGTTTTTT CASSQGFEGGELFF
- many TRBJ2-2 TRBV4-1 TGCGCCAGCAGCCAAGATAGGCTACGCGCGAACACCGGGGAGCTGTTTTTT CASSQDRLRANTGELFF
TRBD1 many TRBJ1-3 TRBV30 TGTGCCTGGGGACAGGGTCCAAACACCATATATTTT CAWGQGPNTIYF
- few TRBJ1-6 TRBV25-1 TGTGCCAGCAGTGAATATAATTCACCCCTCCACTTT CASSEYNSPLHF
TRBD1 many TRBJ2-7 TRBV20-1 TGCAGTGCTATGGGACAGGGGGCCGAGCAGTACTTC CSAMGQGAEQYF
- many TRBJ2-7 TRBV6-2/TRBV6-3 TGTGCCAGCAGAGGACAGCAATTGTACGAGCAGTACTTC CASRGQQLYEQYF
TRBD1 medium-sized TRBJ1-4 TRBV10-3 TGTGCCACCGCCGGGACAGGTGGTGAAAAACTGTTTTTT CATAGTGGEKLFF
TRBD2 few TRBJ2-1 TRBV9 TGTGCCAGCAGCGTAGTCCCGGGAGGAGGGCACAATGAGCAGTTCTTC CASSVVPGGGHNEQFF
- medium-sized TRBJ1-2 TRBV28 TGTGCCAGCAGGGTCAGTTCTAACTATGGCTACACCTTC CASRVSSNYGYTF
TRBD1 - TRBJ1-1 TRBV9 TGTGCCAGCAGCACCCCCAGGGGGGTCTCATCTGAAGCTTTCTTT CASSTPRGVSSEAFF
TRBD2 - TRBJ2-3 TRBV6-1 TGTGCCAGCAGAGTGGCGGGGGGCTTCGCAGATACGCAGTATTTT CASRVAGGFADTQYF
- few TRBJ2-6 TRBV12-3/TRBV12-4 TGTGCCAGCAGTCCCTCGTGGGGGGCCAACGTCCTGACTTTC CASSPSWGANVLTF
- - TRBJ2-7 TRBV7-9 TGTGCCAGCAGCTTTTCCTCCTACGAGCAGTACTTC CASSFSSYEQYF
- many TRBJ2-7 TRBV10-3 TGTGCCATCAGTGAGTACGGGGGACCAGCCTCTTCCGAGCAGTACTTC CAISEYGGPASSEQYF
- many TRBJ1-1 TRBV30 TGTGCCTGGAGTGTATGGCAGAACACTGAAGCTTTCTTT CAWSVWQNTEAFF
- few TRBJ2-3 TRBV19 TGTGCCAGTATGAGGGACTTTGCTAGCACAGATACGCAGTATTTT CASMRDFASTDTQYF
- few TRBJ2-7 TRBV5-1 TGCGCCAGCAGCCCAGGGGGGCCCCCCTACGAGCAGTACTTC CASSPGGPPYEQYF
- few TRBJ1-6 TRBV18 TGTGCCAGCTCACCATACGGGGGCTTACAGTCACCCCTCCACTTT CASSPYGGLQSPLHF
TRBD1 many TRBJ1-6 TRBV5-1 TGCGCCAGCAGCTTGGCCATAGGGGGCCAGTCACCCCTCCACTTT CASSLAIGGQSPLHF
- medium-sized TRBJ1-6 TRBV14 TGTGCCAGCAGCCAACAACTAGGGGGTAATTCACCCCTCCACTTT CASSQQLGGNSPLHF
- few TRBJ1-5 TRBV24-1 TGTGCCGCCAGTGACCCACCATCCAACGAGCCCCAGCATTTT CAASDPPSNEPQHF
- - TRBJ2-1 TRBV7-2 TGTGCCAGCAGCCGTAGCACCGGGACTGGCAACTACAATGAGCAGTTCTTC CASSRSTGTGNYNEQFF
TRBD1 - TRBJ2-2 TRBV20-1 TGCAGTGCTAGAGCGGGACAGTCCTACACCGGGGAGCTGTTTTTT CSARAGQSYTGELFF
- - TRBJ2-7 TRBV3-1 TGTGCCAGCAGCCAATTGGGACGGTCCTACGAGCAGTACTTC CASSQLGRSYEQYF
- medium-sized TRBJ1-6 TRBV6-5 TGTGCCAGCAGTTACTCCCAGTGGGGGATCAGCTCCTATAATTCACCCCTCCACTTT CASSYSQWGISSYNSPLHF
- medium-sized TRBJ2-7 TRBV6-1 TGTGCCAGCAGTGGCGAGGGGCGGAGATACGAGCAGTACTTC CASSGEGRRYEQYF
- - TRBJ1-5 TRBV5-8 TGTGCCAGCATCAAAACGGAAGTCCAGCCCCAGCATTTT CASIKTEVQPQHF
- few TRBJ2-7 TRBV6-6 TGTGCCAGCAGTTACTCGATGGTTCCCGGGAGCTACGAGCAGTACTTC CASSYSMVPGSYEQYF
TRBD2 - TRBJ2-3 TRBV11-3 TGTGCCAGCAGCCTGGGACTAGCGCCAGATACGCAGTATTTT CASSLGLAPDTQYF
TRBD1 medium-sized TRBJ1-6 TRBV20-1 TGCAGTGCCCAGACAGGGGAAACCTATAATTCACCCCTCCACTTT CSAQTGETYNSPLHF
- - TRBJ2-6 TRBV11-3 TGTGCCAGCAGCTTAGGGGTTTTGGCGTCAGCTGGGGCCAACGTCCTGACTTTC CASSLGVLASAGANVLTF
- - TRBJ2-2 TRBV5-6 TGTGCCAGCAGCCGCGTAAGGGGGACCGGGGAGCTGTTTTTT CASSRVRGTGELFF
- medium-sized TRBJ2-3 TRBV9 TGTGCCAGCAGCGTATCGGCAGGACCCACAGATACGCAGTATTTT CASSVSAGPTDTQYF
- - TRBJ1-2 TRBV4-1 TGCGCCAGCAGCACTTACGTAGGGAATGGCTACACCTTC CASSTYVGNGYTF
- - TRBJ1-2 TRBV19 TGTGCCAGTACATTTCGGGAGATGCCCATCTATGGCCACACCTTC CASTFREMPIYGHTF
- - TRBJ2-3 TRBV5-1 TGCGCCAGCAGCTGGGGGATAGGGTCGACCCTCGGGGATACGCAGTATTTT CASSWGIGSTLGDTQYF
- few TRBJ2-7 TRBV7-2 TGTGCCAGCAGCCACGGCTGGGGCAGCTCCTACGAGCAGTACTTC CASSHGWGSSYEQYF
TRBD2 - TRBJ2-7 TRBV27 TGTGCCAGCAGTTACCCCGAGCGGGAGGGAGAGCAGTACTTC CASSYPEREGEQYF
- few TRBJ2-1 TRBV29-1 TGCAGCGCTCTGAGAGGGATTGATGAGCAGTTCTTC CSALRGIDEQFF
TRBD2 - TRBJ2-3 TRBV5-1 TGCGCCAGCGGCTTCCGGGGACTAGCGGGAAGCACAGATACGCAGTATTTT CASGFRGLAGSTDTQYF
TRBD1 few TRBJ2-7 TRBV5-1 TGCGCCAGCAGCATAGTGCCCGGGACAGTCAACGAGCAGTACTTC CASSIVPGTVNEQYF
TRBD1 many TRBJ1-5 TRBV10-3 TGTGCCATCAGTGGGGGACAGGCATTGCCCCAGCATTTT CAISGGQALPQHF
TRBD1 many TRBJ1-1 TRBV12-3/TRBV12-4 TGTGCCAGCAGTTTTGGGACAGTTGAAGCTTTCTTT CASSFGTVEAFF
TRBD2 many TRBJ2-1 TRBV5-8 TGTGCCAGCAGCAGGGGGACTAGCGGGAGCTCCTACAATGAGCAGTTCTTC CASSRGTSGSSYNEQFF
TRBD1 few TRBJ1-2 TRBV6-1 TGTGCCAGTTCTCTGAGTGGGACAGGGGGGCGCGGGTACACCTTC CASSLSGTGGRGYTF
TRBD1 - TRBJ1-5 TRBV20-1 TGCAGAGCCGTACAGGGGAATCAGCCCCAGCATTTT CRAVQGNQPQHF
- many TRBJ1-2 TRBV7-2 TGTGCCAGCAGCTGGACGGATACGGGCTACACCTTC CASSWTDTGYTF
- many TRBJ2-3 TRBV5-1 TGCGCCAGCAGCCCGTACGTGGCTAGGGAAGATACGCAGTATTTT CASSPYVAREDTQYF
TRBD2 many TRBJ2-7 TRBV24-1 TGTGCCACCAGTGATAGCGGGAGGGGCTACGAGCAGTACTTC CATSDSGRGYEQYF
- few TRBJ1-5 TRBV19 TGTGCCAGTAGCGGCGGGACACTGTATAGCAATCAGCCCCAGCATTTT CASSGGTLYSNQPQHF
- few TRBJ2-1 TRBV15 TGTGCCACCAGCAGAGATCCGGGCCGAACCTCCTACAATGAGCAGTTCTTC CATSRDPGRTSYNEQFF
- many TRBJ2-3 TRBV5-1 TGCGCCAGCAGCTTCTACACGGGAGCAGATACGCAGTATTTT CASSFYTGADTQYF
- - TRBJ1-1 TRBV19 TGTGCCAGTAGTATAGGGGGCGGGGGCACTGAAGCTTTCTTT CASSIGGGGTEAFF
TRBD2 few TRBJ2-3 TRBV30 TGTGCCTGGAGCCTAGGTAGCGGGAGAACAGATACGCAGTATTTT CAWSLGSGRTDTQYF
- once TRBJ2-7 TRBV5-1 TGCGCCAGCAGTCTCGGGGGGCTTGGCCCAAGCTCCTACGAGAAGTACTTC CASSLGGLGPSSYEKYF